The rows below give T cell receptor beta chains drawn from one sample of a study of T cell responses to AZD1222 COVID-19 vaccine. The assay was immunoSEQ multiplex PCR, and TCRdb's table has in-frame clones only and misses some. The table includes more than 95,000 clones, approximately 88% detected once. The starting material was peripheral blood, obtained on day 0 of AZD1222 vaccination. The origin of the receptors is an adult in good health. Both conserved end residues are part of each CDR3. Each record gives: clone size, CDR3 length, J gene, V gene, D gene, CDR3 DNA, CDR3 protein. The D gene is left open where the match is weak. For some rows the clone size is stated as once, few or many, or as a class when expanded; others skip it.

clone_size: .
cdr3_length: 16
j_call: TRBJ2-6
v_call: TRBV27
d_call: TRBD2
cdr3_nt: TGTGCCAGCAGTTCACGCGGGGGTCTGGGGGCCAACGTCCTGACTTTC
cdr3_aa: CASSSRGGLGANVLTF

clone_size: .
cdr3_length: 16
j_call: TRBJ1-1
v_call: TRBV3-1/TRBV3-2
d_call: .
cdr3_nt: TGTGCCAGCAGCCAAGAGGAACAGGGCCCGGGCACTGAAGCTTTCTTT
cdr3_aa: CASSQEEQGPGTEAFF

clone_size: few
cdr3_length: 15
j_call: TRBJ1-5
v_call: TRBV6-5
d_call: TRBD1
cdr3_nt: TGTGCCAGCAGCGGGGGGACAGGGGAGGTTCAGCCCCAGCATTTT
cdr3_aa: CASSGGTGEVQPQHF

clone_size: .
cdr3_length: 16
j_call: TRBJ2-1
v_call: TRBV5-1
d_call: TRBD2
cdr3_nt: TGCGCCAGCAGCTTACCTAGCGGGGGAGGTGGGAATGAGCAGTTCTTC
cdr3_aa: CASSLPSGGGGNEQFF

clone_size: once
cdr3_length: 15
j_call: TRBJ2-7
v_call: TRBV6-1
d_call: .
cdr3_nt: TGTGCCAGCAGTGAAGCGTGGACACCGCGGGTCGAGCAGTACTTC
cdr3_aa: CASSEAWTPRVEQYF

clone_size: .
cdr3_length: 13
j_call: TRBJ1-2
v_call: TRBV27
d_call: .
cdr3_nt: TGTGCCGCAAAGGGTCAGTACCCCCATGGCTACACCTTC
cdr3_aa: CAAKGQYPHGYTF

clone_size: .
cdr3_length: 16
j_call: TRBJ1-1
v_call: TRBV5-6
d_call: .
cdr3_nt: TGTGCCAGCAGCTGGAGGGGGGACCTGGTGGGTACTGAAGCTTTCTTT
cdr3_aa: CASSWRGDLVGTEAFF

clone_size: .
cdr3_length: 13
j_call: TRBJ1-2
v_call: TRBV11-2
d_call: .
cdr3_nt: TGTGCCAGCAGCTTGTGGGACGACTATGGCTACACCTTC
cdr3_aa: CASSLWDDYGYTF

clone_size: .
cdr3_length: 16
j_call: TRBJ1-2
v_call: TRBV10-2
d_call: .
cdr3_nt: TGCGCCAGCAGTGAGGGGAGGGGTAGGCTTGACTATGGCTACACCTTC
cdr3_aa: CASSEGRGRLDYGYTF

clone_size: .
cdr3_length: 14
j_call: TRBJ2-3
v_call: TRBV6-5
d_call: TRBD1
cdr3_nt: TGTGCCAGCAGAGGGACAGGGGGCACAGATACGCAGTATTTT
cdr3_aa: CASRGTGGTDTQYF

clone_size: .
cdr3_length: 13
j_call: TRBJ1-6
v_call: TRBV18
d_call: .
cdr3_nt: TGTGCCAGCTCATCGAACAGGAATTCACCCCTCCACTTT
cdr3_aa: CASSSNRNSPLHF

clone_size: .
cdr3_length: 14
j_call: TRBJ2-3
v_call: TRBV2
d_call: .
cdr3_nt: TGTGCCAGCGGGACGGGCCCGGGGGCAGATACGCAGTATTTT
cdr3_aa: CASGTGPGADTQYF

clone_size: .
cdr3_length: 16
j_call: TRBJ2-1
v_call: TRBV4-1
d_call: .
cdr3_nt: TGCGCCAGCAGCCAGACTGAACTGAGCTCCTACAATGAGCAGTTCTTC
cdr3_aa: CASSQTELSSYNEQFF

clone_size: .
cdr3_length: 15
j_call: TRBJ2-3
v_call: TRBV27
d_call: TRBD2
cdr3_nt: TGTGCCAGTCACAGGGCGGGGGGCTGGACAGATACGCAGTATTTT
cdr3_aa: CASHRAGGWTDTQYF

clone_size: .
cdr3_length: 15
j_call: TRBJ2-7
v_call: TRBV11-2
d_call: .
cdr3_nt: TGTGCCAGCAGCTTGCGGGGTCAACTAACCTACGAGCAGTACTTC
cdr3_aa: CASSLRGQLTYEQYF

clone_size: .
cdr3_length: 14
j_call: TRBJ2-7
v_call: TRBV4-1
d_call: TRBD2
cdr3_nt: TGCGCCAGCAGCCCCGGGACTAGCCTGTACGAGCAGTACTTC
cdr3_aa: CASSPGTSLYEQYF

clone_size: .
cdr3_length: 13
j_call: TRBJ1-1
v_call: TRBV5-4
d_call: .
cdr3_nt: TGTGCCATCCCGGGGGGCTTAGGAACTGAAGCTTTCTTT
cdr3_aa: CAIPGGLGTEAFF

clone_size: .
cdr3_length: 15
j_call: TRBJ2-2
v_call: TRBV4-3
d_call: TRBD2
cdr3_nt: TGCGCCAGCAGCCAGGATCCGGGACTAGTCGGGGAGCTGTTTTTT
cdr3_aa: CASSQDPGLVGELFF

clone_size: .
cdr3_length: 13
j_call: TRBJ1-6
v_call: TRBV19
d_call: TRBD1
cdr3_nt: TGTGCCAGTAGCCGGGACAGTAATTCACCCCTCCACTTT
cdr3_aa: CASSRDSNSPLHF

clone_size: .
cdr3_length: 17
j_call: TRBJ1-5
v_call: TRBV4-2
d_call: TRBD1
cdr3_nt: TGTGCCAGCAGCCAAGAGGGCAGGGGGCAAGGCAATCAGCCCCAGCATTTT
cdr3_aa: CASSQEGRGQGNQPQHF

clone_size: .
cdr3_length: 15
j_call: TRBJ1-1
v_call: TRBV28
d_call: .
cdr3_nt: TGTGCCAGCAGTACCAATGGGGGGGTTCACACTGAAGCTTTCTTT
cdr3_aa: CASSTNGGVHTEAFF

clone_size: .
cdr3_length: 13
j_call: TRBJ1-1
v_call: TRBV3-1/TRBV3-2
d_call: TRBD1
cdr3_nt: TGTGCCAGCAGCCATGGGAACACAGGGGTGGCTTTCTTT
cdr3_aa: CASSHGNTGVAFF

clone_size: .
cdr3_length: 14
j_call: TRBJ1-5
v_call: TRBV3-1/TRBV3-2
d_call: .
cdr3_nt: TGTGCCAGCAGCCGGACAGCCGACAATCAGCCCCAGCATTTT
cdr3_aa: CASSRTADNQPQHF

clone_size: .
cdr3_length: 17
j_call: TRBJ2-2
v_call: TRBV4-2
d_call: TRBD2
cdr3_nt: TGTGCCAGCAGCCAAGTTAAAGAGAGCGGGAGGGCCGGGGAGCTGTTTTTT
cdr3_aa: CASSQVKESGRAGELFF

clone_size: .
cdr3_length: 13
j_call: TRBJ1-1
v_call: TRBV21-1
d_call: .
cdr3_nt: TGTGCCAGCAGCATAAGGGGGAACACTGAAGCTTTCTTT
cdr3_aa: CASSIRGNTEAFF

clone_size: .
cdr3_length: 13
j_call: TRBJ2-7
v_call: TRBV5-8
d_call: .
cdr3_nt: TGTGCCAGCAGCCCCGGGGCATACTACGAGCAGTACTTC
cdr3_aa: CASSPGAYYEQYF

clone_size: .
cdr3_length: 13
j_call: TRBJ1-1
v_call: TRBV12-3/TRBV12-4
d_call: .
cdr3_nt: TGTGCCAGCAGTCCGCCGAGCGGGGTTAGAGCTTTCTTT
cdr3_aa: CASSPPSGVRAFF

clone_size: .
cdr3_length: 14
j_call: TRBJ2-3
v_call: TRBV4-1
d_call: TRBD2
cdr3_nt: TGCGCCAGCAGCCCGGGGGGGCAGACAGATACGCAGTATTTT
cdr3_aa: CASSPGGQTDTQYF

clone_size: .
cdr3_length: 17
j_call: TRBJ2-3
v_call: TRBV27
d_call: TRBD2
cdr3_nt: TGTGCCAGCAGGCGAGCGGGAGGGCCGGGTCTAACAGATACGCAGTATTTT
cdr3_aa: CASRRAGGPGLTDTQYF

clone_size: once
cdr3_length: 17
j_call: TRBJ1-3
v_call: TRBV7-8
d_call: .
cdr3_nt: TGTGCCAGCAGCTTAAGAACGGGGACGGACTCTGGAAACACCATATATTTT
cdr3_aa: CASSLRTGTDSGNTIYF

clone_size: .
cdr3_length: 14
j_call: TRBJ2-3
v_call: TRBV29-1
d_call: TRBD2
cdr3_nt: TGCAGCTCGACAATAACTAGCGGTAGGAGTACGCAGTATTTT
cdr3_aa: CSSTITSGRSTQYF

clone_size: .
cdr3_length: 14
j_call: TRBJ1-1
v_call: TRBV5-6
d_call: TRBD1
cdr3_nt: TGTGCCAGCAGCTTCCCAGGGGGGTACACTGAAGCTTTCTTT
cdr3_aa: CASSFPGGYTEAFF

clone_size: .
cdr3_length: 14
j_call: TRBJ1-5
v_call: TRBV18
d_call: .
cdr3_nt: TGTGCCAGCTCACCTGGACAGAGCAATCAGCCCCAGCATTTT
cdr3_aa: CASSPGQSNQPQHF

clone_size: .
cdr3_length: 16
j_call: TRBJ2-2
v_call: TRBV5-1
d_call: TRBD2
cdr3_nt: TGCGCCAGCAGCCCAGGACTAGCGGGTCTCCCCGGGGAGCTGTTTTTT
cdr3_aa: CASSPGLAGLPGELFF

clone_size: .
cdr3_length: 13
j_call: TRBJ1-1
v_call: TRBV6-2/TRBV6-3
d_call: .
cdr3_nt: TGTGCCAGCAGTTCCACCCCGGTCACTGAAGCTTTCTTT
cdr3_aa: CASSSTPVTEAFF

clone_size: .
cdr3_length: 15
j_call: TRBJ2-5
v_call: TRBV24-1
d_call: .
cdr3_nt: TGTGCCACCAGTGCTGGTTTGGGGCCGGGGGAGACCCAGTACTTC
cdr3_aa: CATSAGLGPGETQYF

clone_size: .
cdr3_length: 17
j_call: TRBJ2-1
v_call: TRBV11-2
d_call: .
cdr3_nt: TGTGCCAGCAGCTTAGATTTCGGCGGAGGGCCGAAGAATGAGCAGTTCTTC
cdr3_aa: CASSLDFGGGPKNEQFF

clone_size: .
cdr3_length: 15
j_call: TRBJ1-1
v_call: TRBV13
d_call: TRBD1
cdr3_nt: TGTGCCAGCAGCCCAGCAGGGGGATTCGGAACTGAAGCTTTCTTT
cdr3_aa: CASSPAGGFGTEAFF

clone_size: few
cdr3_length: 14
j_call: TRBJ2-7
v_call: TRBV7-9
d_call: .
cdr3_nt: TGTGCCAGCAGCTTAGGGGGAGCCGGAGCCGAGCAGTACTTC
cdr3_aa: CASSLGGAGAEQYF

clone_size: .
cdr3_length: 14
j_call: TRBJ1-1
v_call: TRBV2
d_call: TRBD1
cdr3_nt: TGTGCCAGCAGGCAGGACAGGGCGGACACTGAAGCTTTCTTT
cdr3_aa: CASRQDRADTEAFF

clone_size: .
cdr3_length: 17
j_call: TRBJ1-2
v_call: TRBV2
d_call: .
cdr3_nt: TGTGCCAGCAGTCCCGGGCGTTGGGGCGACCCTAACTATGGCTACACCTTC
cdr3_aa: CASSPGRWGDPNYGYTF

clone_size: .
cdr3_length: 12
j_call: TRBJ1-2
v_call: TRBV28
d_call: TRBD1
cdr3_nt: TGTGCCAGCAGTCTCAGGGGGTATGGCTACACCTTC
cdr3_aa: CASSLRGYGYTF

clone_size: .
cdr3_length: 12
j_call: TRBJ2-7
v_call: TRBV29-1
d_call: TRBD1
cdr3_nt: TGCAGCGCCCGACAGGGCTCCTACGAGCAGTACTTC
cdr3_aa: CSARQGSYEQYF

clone_size: .
cdr3_length: 13
j_call: TRBJ1-1
v_call: TRBV4-1
d_call: .
cdr3_nt: TGCGCCAGCAGCCAAGTAATCAACACTGAAGCTTTCTTT
cdr3_aa: CASSQVINTEAFF

clone_size: once
cdr3_length: 14
j_call: TRBJ1-2
v_call: TRBV7-9
d_call: .
cdr3_nt: TGTGCCAGCAGCTTATCAGAAAAGAACTATGGCTACACCTTC
cdr3_aa: CASSLSEKNYGYTF

clone_size: .
cdr3_length: 12
j_call: TRBJ1-4
v_call: TRBV6-6
d_call: .
cdr3_nt: TGTGCCAGCAGTTCGAACGGTGAAAAACTGTTTTTT
cdr3_aa: CASSSNGEKLFF

clone_size: .
cdr3_length: 16
j_call: TRBJ2-7
v_call: TRBV20-1
d_call: TRBD2
cdr3_nt: TGCAGTGCTAGTGGGGCTAGCGGGAGACCATCCTACGAGCAGTACTTC
cdr3_aa: CSASGASGRPSYEQYF

clone_size: .
cdr3_length: 14
j_call: TRBJ2-1
v_call: TRBV10-3
d_call: TRBD1
cdr3_nt: TGTGCCATCAGTGCGGGGACAGACTACAATGAGCAGTTCTTC
cdr3_aa: CAISAGTDYNEQFF

clone_size: .
cdr3_length: 17
j_call: TRBJ1-4
v_call: TRBV5-5
d_call: TRBD1
cdr3_nt: TGTGCCAGCAGCTTGGTTTCTGCGGGACAGGGTCGAGAAAAACTGTTTTTT
cdr3_aa: CASSLVSAGQGREKLFF

clone_size: few
cdr3_length: 15
j_call: TRBJ1-6
v_call: TRBV19
d_call: TRBD1
cdr3_nt: TGTGCCAGTAGTCCCCCCGGGACAGAGCATTCACCCCTCCACTTT
cdr3_aa: CASSPPGTEHSPLHF

clone_size: .
cdr3_length: 15
j_call: TRBJ2-7
v_call: TRBV7-2
d_call: .
cdr3_nt: TGTGCCAGCAGCTCATCGACTACAGGGATCTACGAGCAGTACTTC
cdr3_aa: CASSSSTTGIYEQYF

clone_size: .
cdr3_length: 15
j_call: TRBJ2-3
v_call: TRBV5-1
d_call: .
cdr3_nt: TGCGCCAGCAGCATACAGAGTGCTAGCACAGATACGCAGTATTTT
cdr3_aa: CASSIQSASTDTQYF

clone_size: .
cdr3_length: 14
j_call: TRBJ2-5
v_call: TRBV4-1
d_call: .
cdr3_nt: TGCGCCAGCAGCCAAACGACAGGACAAGAGACCCAGTACTTC
cdr3_aa: CASSQTTGQETQYF

clone_size: .
cdr3_length: 12
j_call: TRBJ2-7
v_call: TRBV27
d_call: .
cdr3_nt: TGTGCCAGCACTTCTAGGGGGTACGAGCAGTACTTC
cdr3_aa: CASTSRGYEQYF

clone_size: .
cdr3_length: 16
j_call: TRBJ1-4
v_call: TRBV15
d_call: TRBD1
cdr3_nt: TGTGCCACCAGCAGATCCCCGGACAGGACTAATGAAAAACTGTTTTTT
cdr3_aa: CATSRSPDRTNEKLFF

clone_size: .
cdr3_length: 11
j_call: TRBJ2-7
v_call: TRBV20-1
d_call: .
cdr3_nt: TGCAGCACTACGACTGGCTACGAGCAGTACTTC
cdr3_aa: CSTTTGYEQYF

clone_size: once
cdr3_length: 13
j_call: TRBJ2-1
v_call: TRBV5-4
d_call: .
cdr3_nt: TGTGCCAGCAGCTTGGGATCAGCGAATGAGCAGTTCTTC
cdr3_aa: CASSLGSANEQFF

clone_size: .
cdr3_length: 13
j_call: TRBJ1-5
v_call: TRBV12-3/TRBV12-4
d_call: .
cdr3_nt: TGTGCCAGCAGCGGGGCACTAAATCAGCCCCAGCATTTT
cdr3_aa: CASSGALNQPQHF

clone_size: once
cdr3_length: 13
j_call: TRBJ1-1
v_call: TRBV6-6
d_call: .
cdr3_nt: TGTGCCAGCAGTTTCGGCCGGGACGGGGGAGCTTTCTTT
cdr3_aa: CASSFGRDGGAFF